The 5 T cell receptor beta chains given below trace back to one sample, sequenced in a study of blood T cells in healthy people across ages. A second roughly 6 to 12 cycle PCR used barcoded and J-beta primers. Using its own MiXCR run on the 5' RACE reads, TCRdb lists one record per CDR3 protein. The sample contains 650,000 to 1,000,000 distinct CDR3 sequences, 35% to 40% of which appear only once. Material: blood. The source is a man younger than 35 in good health.

The table lists this clonotype with many counts. The V call is TRBV20-1, the J call TRBJ1-5; D is unclear. Germline CDR1 DFQATT, CDR2 SNEGSKA (reference sequence). This CDR3 has 13 amino acids. Trimming took off 8 bases at V and 5 bases at J, with 16 bases between the two ends. The DNA for the CDR3 is TGCAGTTGCCTAGGACGAGGAGATCAGCCCCAGCATTTT. Its translation: CSCLGRGDQPQHF.

The genes are TRBV4-3 and TRBJ1-4; weak D call: TRBD1 (5 bases). The CDR3 covers 15 residues. The V end was cut by 4 bases, the J end by 4 bases, with 13 bases between. The germline V gene has CDR1 LGHNA and CDR2 YSLEER. CDR3 sequence reads: CASSRYPGDNEKLFF. CDR3 nucleotide sequence: TGCGCCAGCAGCCGCTACCCGGGGGATAATGAAAAACTGTTTTTT.

CDR3 amino acids: CASSQDQPYGYTF. The CDR3 bases are TGCGCCAGCAGCCAAGATCAGCCTTATGGCTACACCTTC. J is TRBJ1-2 and V is TRBV4-3, with D unclear. The germline CDR1 and CDR2 sequences are LGHNA and YSLEER. V was pared by 0 bases and J by 5 bases, with 7 bases between. The CDR3 is made up of 13 amino acids.

The V and J genes are TRBV20-1 and TRBJ1-6, with D possibly matching TRBD1 (5 bases). Trimming removed 1 base from V and 1 base from J, with 14 bases in between. The CDR3 has 17 amino acids. Germline V CDR1 and CDR2: DFQATT, SNEGSKA (reference sequence). CDR3 residues: CSARGEGRGSYNSPLHF. The CDR3 region has the DNA TGCAGTGCTAGAGGGGAGGGGAGGGGATCCTATAATTCACCCCTCCACTTT.

This chain links TRBV5-1 with TRBJ2-1; no clear D gene. V dropped 0 bases and J dropped 2 bases, with 12 bases sitting between them. CDR1 SGHRS and CDR2 YFSETQ come from the germline V gene. There are 16 residues in the CDR3. CDR3 DNA sequence: TGCGCCAGCAGCTTGGGGTACAGCACCGCCTACAATGAGCAGTTCTTC. It translates to CASSLGYSTAYNEQFF.